A single sample is the source of the 10 T cell receptor beta chains below, sequenced in a study of regulatory T cells in long-lasting Graves disease. Regarding time point: newly diagnosed GD, antithyroid drugs for less than 3 months. PBMC-extracted RNA yielded the TCR library. Investigators prepared the TCR beta libraries by applying iRepertoire HTBI primers and Arm-PCR of CDR3 regions. TCRdb reanalysed the multiplex PCR reads using MiXCR and keeps one entry per CDR3 protein. The sample yields about 460,000 distinct CDR3 sequences, 11% to 15% seen once. These data were also reused for a study on T cells in Graves' hyperthyroidism and ophthalmopathy.

Material: peripheral blood mononuclear cells (PBMCs), obtained at new diagnosis, from a patient treated with antithyroid drugs. Receptors originate from a woman between 50 and 59 years old with Graves disease.

Many counts were recorded for this clonotype. V gene TRBV11-1 combines with J gene TRBJ2-1; D gene unclear. This CDR3 contains 17 residues. Trimming stripped 1 base from V and 1 base from J, with 14 bases between. Germline lookup yields CDR1 SGHAT and CDR2 FQDESV (reference sequence). The CDR3 coding sequence is TGTGCCAGCAGCTTAGTGGGGTACCCCGAATCCTACAATGAGCAGTTCTTC. This encodes CASSLVGYPESYNEQFF.

V usage is TRBV5-1 and J usage is TRBJ2-5, with a tentative D call TRBD2 (6 bases). With 5 bases removed from V and 2 bases from J, the gap between germline ends came to 10 bases. The CDR3 totals 13 residues. Germline CDR1 and CDR2: SGHRS and YFSETQ. The CDR3 reads CASRKGLQETQYF. Here the CDR3 DNA reads TGCGCCAGCAGAAAGGGACTGCAAGAGACCCAGTACTTC. Full variable domain (remainder filled in from reference TRBV5-1 and TRBJ2-5): KAGVTQTPRYLIKTRGQQVTLSCSPISGHRSVSWYQQTPGQGLQFLFEYFSETQRNKGNFPGRFSGRQFSNSRSEMNVSTLELGDSALYLCASRKGLQETQYFGPGTRLLVL.

This clonotype was picked up many times. This chain joins TRBV3-1 and TRBJ2-1; 7 positions match TRBD1. The CDR3 totals 15 residues. Losses at the gene ends were 4 bases for V and 4 bases for J; bases not matched to a gene: 7. Per the germline V gene, CDR1 is LGHDT and CDR2 is YNNKEL (reference sequence). CDR3 sequence: CASSRGTDLYNEQFF. CDR3 sequence (DNA): TGTGCCAGCAGCCGAGGGACAGATTTATACAATGAGCAGTTCTTC.

This clonotype was picked up many times. The J gene is TRBJ1-1, the V gene TRBV28; no clear D. The CDR3 length is 13 residues. Germline CDR1 MDHEN, CDR2 SYDVKM. V gave up 1 base and J gave up 2 bases, with 5 bases separating them. Here the CDR3 reads CASSLLENTEAFF. The CDR3 region has the DNA TGTGCCAGCAGTTTATTGGAAAACACTGAAGCTTTCTTT.

On this clonotype: A clone one base away is much larger, so this may be a read error. The V call is TRBV30, the J call TRBJ2-1; TRBD1 is a possible D gene (6 bases). The CDR3 has 14 residues. Germline CDR1 is GTSNPN and CDR2 is SVGIG (reference sequence). CDR3 DNA: TGTGCCTGGAGTGTAGGGGGATCCTACAAGGAGCAGTTCTTC. Translating it yields CAWSVGGSYKEQFF.

The sample holds many counts of this clonotype. The CDR3 is CASRTDRFPTTNEKLFF. The CDR3 coding sequence is TGTGCCAGCAGGACGGACAGGTTCCCTACAACTAATGAAAAACTGTTTTTT. The V and J genes are TRBV2 and TRBJ1-4, with 7 bases lining up with TRBD1. V was clipped by 6 bases and J by 0 bases; unmatched bases: 10. CDR3 length: 17 residues. Germline V gene data show CDR1 as SNHLY and CDR2 as FYNNEI.

This clonotype has more than one count but fewer than ten. The rearrangement links TRBV5-1 to TRBJ2-5; TRBD1 matches at 8 bases. Germline CDR1 SGHRS, CDR2 YFSETQ. V was clipped by 3 bases and J by 1 base; unmatched bases: 5. The CDR3 is 15 residues long. CDR3 amino acids: CASSSTGALQETQYF. CDR3 in DNA: TGCGCCAGCAGCTCGACAGGGGCCCTCCAAGAGACCCAGTACTTC.

This clonotype showed up just a few times. V and J are TRBV19 and TRBJ1-6; 7 bases are a match to TRBD1. Germline-derived CDR1 and CDR2 are LNHDA and SQIVND (reference sequence). The CDR3 length is 14 residues. J gave up 9 bases and V 7 bases, and 9 bases lay outside the gene matches. The CDR3 protein is CASNRQGSGSPLHF. The CDR3 DNA follows: TGTGCCAGTAACCGACAGGGATCCGGTTCACCCCTCCACTTT.

This clonotype was picked up many times. The chain carries TRBV3-1 and TRBJ1-5; D unclear. Germline-derived CDR1 and CDR2 are LGHDT and YNNKEL (reference sequence). CDR3 length: 18 residues. The germline V and J ends were trimmed by 1 base and 7 bases, with 23 bases remaining between them. CDR3: CASSQARGDMQSLQPQHF. The DNA for the CDR3 is TGTGCCAGCAGCCAAGCGCGTGGAGACATGCAATCATTACAGCCCCAGCATTTT.

The V gene is TRBV11-2, the J gene TRBJ2-7; 10 nucleotides agree with TRBD2. Germline lookup yields CDR1 SGHAT and CDR2 FQNNGV. The CDR3 extends over 16 amino acids. V dropped 4 bases and J dropped 2; count of bases not matched to a gene: 8. In DNA, the CDR3 is TGTGCCAGCAGCTCCCCGGAGCGGGAGGGAACCTACGAGCAGTACTTC. This gives the protein CASSSPEREGTYEQYF.